This entry lists 18 T cell receptor beta chains sequenced from one sample in a study of cytomegalovirus exposure and HLA in healthy donors. Vbeta (60) and Jbeta (13) primers were used in the PCR. Data came from immunoSEQ multiplex PCR; TCRdb stores just in-frame clones and leaves some out. The sample has about 110,000 clones, roughly 68% seen once. Sequenced sample: PBMCs. The source of these receptors is a woman aged 25 to 39 in good health and CMV-seronegative.

This clone was seen once. The chain joins TRBV6-6 to TRBJ1-4; 8 bases fit TRBD1. CDR1 and CDR2 (germline): MNHNY, SVGAGI (reference sequence). With 4 bases clipped from V and 10 bases from J, the junction kept 8 bases outside the gene matches. CDR3 size: 14 residues. CDR3 bases: TGTGCCAGCAGTTTAGGACAGGGAGTCTCAAAACTGTTTTTT. Protein sequence: CASSLGQGVSKLFF.

This clone was recorded a few times. The chain joins TRBV6-1 to TRBJ1-5; D gene uncertain. Germline values: CDR1 MNHNS, CDR2 SASEGT. V was pared by 4 bases and J by 0 bases, with 10 bases between. CDR3 size: 15 residues. The CDR3 loop reads CASSAGKFSNQPQHF. CDR3 in DNA: TGTGCCAGCAGTGCGGGGAAATTTAGCAATCAGCCCCAGCATTTT.

The rearrangement links TRBV4-3 to TRBJ1-1, with D tentatively TRBD1 (6 bases). CDR3 size: 15 residues. V lost 0 bases and J 3 bases, leaving 11 bases between the germline ends. Germline V gene lookup returns CDR1 LGHNA and CDR2 YSLEER. CDR3 region: CASSQDGEGDTEAFF. CDR3 DNA: TGCGCCAGCAGCCAAGATGGGGAGGGGGACACTGAAGCTTTCTTT.

The V gene is TRBV5-1, the J gene TRBJ2-7; D might be TRBD1 (6 bases). The CDR3 has 14 amino acids. Between the trimmed V and J ends, which lost 0 bases and 3 bases, there was a span of 10 bases. Germline CDR1 is SGHRS and CDR2 is YFSETQ. The CDR3 is CASSLGTDYYEQYF. DNA for the CDR3: TGCGCCAGCAGCTTGGGGACAGACTACTACGAGCAGTACTTC.

This chain connects TRBV2 to TRBJ1-1; 7 bases align to TRBD1. This CDR3 is built from 13 residues. J lost 4 bases, V lost 6 bases, and 5 bases had no gene match. Looked up from germline, CDR1 is SNHLY and CDR2 is FYNNEI. The CDR3 protein is CASRKQGPTEAFF. For the CDR3, the DNA is TGTGCCAGCAGGAAACAGGGGCCCACTGAAGCTTTCTTT.

This clone showed up just a few times. The J gene is TRBJ2-1, the V gene TRBV7-2, with a weak D call TRBD2 (5 bases). In germline, CDR1 is SGHTA, CDR2 FQGNSA. Deletions cut 1 base from V and 4 bases from J, with 11 bases between. This CDR3 region has 15 residues. CDR3 DNA: TGTGCCAGCAGCTTAGAGGCGGGCCCGTACAATGAGCAGTTCTTC. It yields the protein CASSLEAGPYNEQFF.

V gene TRBV28 combines with J gene TRBJ2-1; 9 bases fit TRBD2. Germline V gives CDR1 MDHEN, CDR2 SYDVKM. J gave up 2 bases and V 4 bases, and 6 bases lay outside the gene matches. The CDR3 is made up of 16 amino acids. The CDR3 nucleotides are TGTGCCAGCAGTTATGATCTAGCGGGAACCTACAATGAGCAGTTCTTC. Protein: CASSYDLAGTYNEQFF. Full variable domain (remainder filled in from reference TRBV28 and TRBJ2-1): DVKVTQSSRYLVKRTGEKVFLECVQDMDHENMFWYRQDPGLGLRLIYFSYDVKMKEKGDIPEGYSVSREKKERFSLILESASTNQTSMYLCASSYDLAGTYNEQFFGPGTRLTVL.

This chain connects TRBV6-1 to TRBJ2-7; TRBD1 agrees at 8 bases. The V and J ends lost 6 bases and 4 bases, in that order; junction bases with no gene match: 8. CDR1 MNHNS and CDR2 SASEGT come from the germline V gene. The CDR3 loop spans 14 amino acids. Written as DNA, the CDR3 is TGTGCCAGCAGCGAGACAGGGGTGCGGTACGAGCAGTACTTC. As protein: CASSETGVRYEQYF.

The gene calls are TRBV28 and TRBJ2-1; D unclear. The CDR3 length is 16 residues. The germline V gene has CDR1 MDHEN and CDR2 SYDVKM. Trimming removed 6 bases from V and 0 bases from J, with 15 bases in between. CDR3 loop: CASSARVRSSYNEQFF. The CDR3 DNA is TGTGCCAGCAGCGCCCGGGTAAGAAGCTCCTACAATGAGCAGTTCTTC. Complete variable domain (other parts from reference TRBV28 and TRBJ2-1): DVKVTQSSRYLVKRTGEKVFLECVQDMDHENMFWYRQDPGLGLRLIYFSYDVKMKEKGDIPEGYSVSREKKERFSLILESASTNQTSMYLCASSARVRSSYNEQFFGPGTRLTVL.

The genes are TRBV14 and TRBJ1-5; 8 bases agree with TRBD1. J lost 6 bases, V lost 4 bases, and 11 bases had no gene match. The CDR3 consists of 16 residues. Germline CDR1 SGHDN, CDR2 FVKESK. DNA for the CDR3: TGTGCCAGCAGCCCCCACAGGGCAGGGGGCAGTCAGCCCCAGCATTTT. This codes for CASSPHRAGGSQPQHF.

V gene TRBV7-2 combines with J gene TRBJ1-4, with a weak D call TRBD1 (6 bases). There are 16 residues in the CDR3. Germline CDR1 is SGHTA and CDR2 is FQGNSA. V lost 3 bases and J 3 bases, leaving 14 bases between the germline ends. The CDR3 loop reads CASSFNRVGANEKLFF. CDR3 DNA: TGTGCCAGCAGCTTCAACAGGGTTGGGGCTAATGAAAAACTGTTTTTT.

The chain combines TRBV2 with TRBJ2-7, with a possible D match to TRBD1 (6 bases). This CDR3 region has 13 residues. Trimming shortened V by 6 bases and J by 1 base, and 10 bases separated the two germline ends. Germline CDR1 SNHLY, CDR2 FYNNEI. DNA for the CDR3: TGTGCCAGCAGCGGAGACAGGTCCTACGAGCAGTACTTC. Translation gives CASSGDRSYEQYF.

The chain joins TRBV5-5 to TRBJ1-5; 9 bases are shared with TRBD1. The CDR3 loop spans 14 amino acids. Germline CDR1 is SGHKS and CDR2 is YYEKEE (reference sequence). V lost 2 bases and J lost 5; bases outside the gene matches: 2. In nucleotides, the CDR3 is TGTGCCAGCAGCTTTGACAGGGGGGATCAGCCCCAGCATTTT. This sequence encodes CASSFDRGDQPQHF.

V is TRBV11-2 and J is TRBJ1-4, with 11 bases that match TRBD1. The CDR3 is 15 amino acids. CDR1 and CDR2 from the germline V gene are SGHAT and FQNNGV. The V gene end was trimmed by 1 base and the J gene end by 5 bases; junction bases not matched to a gene: 0. The chain's CDR3 is CASSLGTGGNEKLFF. The CDR3 nucleotides are TGTGCCAGCAGCTTAGGGACAGGGGGCAATGAAAAACTGTTTTTT.

The chain carries TRBV19 and TRBJ1-5; TRBD1 agrees at 7 bases. The CDR3 loop spans 15 amino acids. Germline V gene sequence: CDR1 LNHDA, CDR2 SQIVND (reference sequence). V gave up 6 bases and J gave up 1 base; unmatched junction bases: 6. CDR3 sequence: CASRQGLESNQPQHF. The DNA for the CDR3 is TGTGCCAGTAGACAGGGGTTGGAGAGCAATCAGCCCCAGCATTTT.

The rearrangement joins TRBV28 to TRBJ1-1; D is perhaps TRBD1 (5 bases). Germline V gives CDR1 MDHEN, CDR2 SYDVKM. Trimming shortened V by 3 bases and J by 1 base, and 21 bases separated the two germline ends. The CDR3 runs 18 residues. Here the CDR3 DNA reads TGTGCCAGCAGTTTTGCTGTTCGTATAGGGGTCCAGAACACTGAAGCTTTCTTT. Translation gives CASSFAVRIGVQNTEAFF.

The chain recombines TRBV28 with TRBJ2-7; 10 nucleotides agree with TRBD2. Germline V gene lookup returns CDR1 MDHEN and CDR2 SYDVKM. This CDR3 spans 14 amino acids. Losses at the gene ends were 2 bases for V and 7 bases for J; bases not matched to a gene: 5. CDR3 DNA: TGTGCCAGCAGTTTACTAGCGGGAGCCTGGGAGCAGTACTTC. Translation gives CASSLLAGAWEQYF.

The table lists this clone with a few counts. This rearrangement joins TRBV9 to TRBJ2-1, with 11 nucleotides matching TRBD2. This CDR3 comprises 18 residues. V lost 2 bases to trimming and J lost 9 bases; unmatched junction nucleotides: 16. The germline gives CDR1 SGDLS, CDR2 YYNGEE. CDR3 residues: CASSVRGVAGGIVGEQFF. CDR3 in DNA: TGTGCCAGCAGCGTCCGCGGAGTAGCGGGAGGGATCGTGGGTGAGCAGTTCTTC.